This TCR beta chain comes out of a study of regulatory T cells in long-lasting Graves disease. Time point: newly diagnosed GD, antithyroid drugs for less than 3 months. Generation of the TCR library employed RNA extracted from PBMCs. In Xi'an, China, an endocrinology department was the source of patients. This clonotype was seen at least ten times. What it binds is unknown. Arm-PCR with iRepertoire HTBI primers amplified the CDR3 regions for these TCR beta libraries. TCRdb reanalysed the multiplex PCR reads using MiXCR and keeps one entry per CDR3 protein. The data show a few hundred thousand distinct CDR3 sequences, over 15% seen once. Whole-study results and caveats: Comparison showed that persistent patients shared more public clonotypes (roughly 2,500) than new patients (966).

The V and J ends lost 2 bases and 5 bases respectively, with 11 bases between them. The germline CDR1 and CDR2 sequences are SEHNR and FQNEAQ (reference sequence). This CDR3 is built from 14 residues. This sample also belongs to another study, concerning T cells in Graves' hyperthyroidism and ophthalmopathy.

This rearrangement joins TRBV7-9 to TRBJ2-3; D is undetermined. The origin of this receptor is a man aged 35 to 55 with Graves disease. Sequencing was performed on peripheral blood mononuclear cells (PBMCs), taken at new diagnosis, from a patient treated with antithyroid drugs. The CDR3 loop reads CASSLFSGVDTQYF. In DNA, the CDR3 is TGTGCCAGCAGCTTATTTTCGGGCGTAGATACGCAGTATTTT.